This T cell receptor beta chain was captured by sequencing in a study of T cell changes during pregnancy in multiple sclerosis. Repertoires were generated with immunoSEQ multiplex PCR, while TCRdb's copy carries only in-frame clones and drops some. The sample holds about 60,000 clones, over 80% seen once. Trimming stripped 5 bases from V and 1 base from J, with 15 bases between. From germline, CDR1 is LNHNV and CDR2 YYDKDF (reference sequence). The CDR3 extends over 17 amino acids. The sequence came from a female donor with multiple sclerosis, enrolled in a pregnancy study. The sequencing here drew on CD4+ T cells from peripheral blood mononuclear cells, taken in the first trimester of pregnancy. J is TRBJ2-6 and V is TRBV15; D may be TRBD2 (5 bases). CDR3: CATSGRSGDSGANVLTF. CDR3 coding DNA: TGTGCCACCAGCGGACGAAGCGGTGATTCTGGGGCCAACGTCCTGACTTTC.